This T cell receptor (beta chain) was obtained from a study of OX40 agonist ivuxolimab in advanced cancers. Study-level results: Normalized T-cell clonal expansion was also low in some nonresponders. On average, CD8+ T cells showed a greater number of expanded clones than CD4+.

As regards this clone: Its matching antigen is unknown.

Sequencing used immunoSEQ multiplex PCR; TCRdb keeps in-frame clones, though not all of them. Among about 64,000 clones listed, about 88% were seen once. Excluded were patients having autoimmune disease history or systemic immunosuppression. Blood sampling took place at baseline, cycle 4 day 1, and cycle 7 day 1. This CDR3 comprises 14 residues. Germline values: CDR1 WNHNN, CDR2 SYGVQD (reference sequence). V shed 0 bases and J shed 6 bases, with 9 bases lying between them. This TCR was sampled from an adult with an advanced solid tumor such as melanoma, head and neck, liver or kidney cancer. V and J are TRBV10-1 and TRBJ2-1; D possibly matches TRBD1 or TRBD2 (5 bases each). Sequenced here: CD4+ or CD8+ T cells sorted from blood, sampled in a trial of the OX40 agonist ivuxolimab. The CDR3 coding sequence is TGCGCCAGCAGTGAGTCCGGGACGCCCAATGAGCAGTTCTTC. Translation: CASSESGTPNEQFF.